These 14 T cell receptor beta chains were sequenced from one sample in a study of neoadjuvant anti-PD-1 for oral cavity cancer. Time point indicated: after neoadjuvant nivolumab, at surgical resection. Assay: immunoSEQ multiplex PCR; the TCRdb copy retains only in-frame clones and omits some. The sample has more than 13,000 clones, over 65% seen once; the top ten hold 2% to 2.5%. The starting material was PBMCs, obtained after nivolumab (anti-PD-1) treatment. Every receptor here comes from a person aged 35-79 years with oral cavity squamous cell carcinoma.

Written as DNA, the CDR3 is TGTGCCAGCAGTTGGGGGCCTCCCTCGAACACTGAAGCTTTCTTT. Translated: CASSWGPPSNTEAFF. The rearrangement joins TRBV28 to TRBJ1-1; D possibly corresponds to TRBD1 (6 bases). The V gene lost 4 bases and the J gene lost 1 base, with 13 bases spanning the gap. CDR1 is MDHEN and CDR2 is SYDVKM in the germline V gene. The length of the CDR3 is 15 residues.

The chain joins TRBV2 to TRBJ1-2; 8 bases align to TRBD1. After removal of 4 bases from V and 4 bases from J, the junction contained 8 bases not matched to a gene. The CDR3 is 15 amino acids. Per the germline V gene, CDR1 is SNHLY and CDR2 is FYNNEI. This CDR3 is CASSAQGALTYGYTF. CDR3 nucleotides: TGTGCCAGCAGTGCCCAGGGGGCATTAACCTATGGCTACACCTTC.

A note on this clone: One end of the junction does not line up with germline, which may come from a read error. The chain employs TRBV2 and TRBJ1-5; 9 bases align to TRBD1. CDR3 length equals 14 residues. Germline-derived CDR1 and CDR2 are SNHLY and FYNNEI. CDR3 coding DNA: TGTGCCAGCAGGGAAGGACAGGGGAATCAGCCCCAGCATTTT. Translation: CASREGQGNQPQHF.

V and J are TRBV30 and TRBJ2-5; D is possibly TRBD1 (6 bases). CDR1 is GTSNPN, CDR2 SVGIG, per germline (reference sequence). Trimming took 1 base from V and 3 from J, leaving 12 bases between them. This CDR3 has 14 amino acids. The CDR3 DNA is TGTGCCTGGAGTGGTGGGGGCGCGAAAGAGACCCAGTACTTC. It specifies CAWSGGGAKETQYF.

This chain joins TRBV9 and TRBJ1-2; D remains ambiguous. Germline V lookup: CDR1 SGDLS, CDR2 YYNGEE. Trimming left V 2 bases short and J 2 bases short, with 7 bases between. The CDR3 is 13 amino acids. The CDR3 region is CASSVRDNYGYTF. The CDR3 DNA is TGTGCCAGCAGCGTCCGAGACAACTATGGCTACACCTTC.

This clone has just one count. This chain joins TRBV7-6 and TRBJ2-7; D might be TRBD2 (6 bases). The V gene lost 0 bases and the J gene lost 7 bases, with 22 bases spanning the gap. This CDR3 is built from 17 residues. Germline V gene lookup returns CDR1 SGHVS and CDR2 FNYEAQ. Written as DNA, the CDR3 is TGTGCCAGCAGCTTAGCCCCCACGAGAGGCAGGGCGGGGGAGCAGTACTTC. It codes for CASSLAPTRGRAGEQYF.

This clone was seen only a few times. This chain's CDR3 is CASSVGGGQRETQYF. CDR3 DNA: TGTGCCAGCAGCGTAGGTGGAGGTCAAAGGGAGACCCAGTACTTC. The gene calls are TRBV9 and TRBJ2-5, with a possible D match to TRBD2 (5 bases). V lost 0 bases and J 5 bases, leaving 14 bases between the germline ends. The CDR3 covers 15 residues. CDR1 SGDLS and CDR2 YYNGEE come from the germline V gene.

This clone was seen just once. The gene calls are TRBV5-8 and TRBJ1-1; no clear D gene. Germline values: CDR1 SGHTS, CDR2 YDEGEE. V was shortened by 9 bases and J by 5 bases, with 14 bases between the two germline ends. This CDR3 has 12 residues. The CDR3 DNA reads TGTGCCACCTTCCTTTACCGAACTGAAGCTTTCTTT. Translated, it gives CATFLYRTEAFF.

This sequence joins TRBV2 and TRBJ1-2; TRBD1 matches 7 bases. This CDR3 spans 14 amino acids. Germline CDR1 and CDR2: SNHLY and FYNNEI. V lost 0 bases, J lost 7 bases, and 5 bases stayed unmatched. The CDR3 protein is CASSEATGVGGYTF. DNA for the CDR3: TGTGCCAGCAGTGAAGCCACAGGGGTGGGTGGCTACACCTTC.

This chain uses TRBV10-3 with TRBJ2-3; 7 bases map to TRBD2. V was clipped by 3 bases and J by 5 bases; unmatched bases: 8. The length of the CDR3 is 15 residues. Germline V CDR1 and CDR2: ENHRY, SYGVKD. The CDR3 spells CAISDRTREVDTQYF. Here the CDR3 DNA reads TGTGCCATCAGTGATAGGACTAGAGAGGTAGATACGCAGTATTTT.

The rearrangement joins TRBV7-3 to TRBJ2-3; D is unresolved. The germline CDR1 and CDR2 sequences are SGHTA and FQGTGA. This CDR3 is 15 amino acids long. V was clipped by 2 bases and J by 0 bases, with 9 bases between them. In DNA form, the CDR3 reads TGTGCCAGCAGCTTAGTGGGTGCTAGCACAGATACGCAGTATTTT. Its protein is CASSLVGASTDTQYF.

V and J are TRBV7-9 and TRBJ2-7; D is tentatively TRBD1 or TRBD2 (5 bases each). Germline V CDR1 and CDR2: SEHNR, FQNEAQ (reference sequence). The CDR3 covers 15 residues. The ends were cut back, 5 bases at V and 0 bases at J, with 14 bases in the middle. CDR3 sequence reads: CASSPGAASSYEQYF. The CDR3 coding sequence is TGTGCCAGCAGCCCCGGGGCCGCGAGCTCCTACGAGCAGTACTTC.

The DNA of the CDR3 is TGTGCCAGCAGTGTCCGAACCCAGGGTCACGAGCAGTACTTC. The encoded protein is CASSVRTQGHEQYF. The gene calls are TRBV25-1 and TRBJ2-7; tentative D call: TRBD1 (5 bases). The ends were cut back, 4 bases at V and 5 bases at J, with 15 bases in the middle. Per the germline V gene, CDR1 is MGHDK and CDR2 is SYGVNS. The length of the CDR3 is 14 residues.

The chain is built from TRBV5-1 and TRBJ2-1; 8 nucleotides align to TRBD1. The CDR3 is made up of 16 amino acids. Germline loops: CDR1 SGHRS, CDR2 YFSETQ. J lost 5 bases, V lost 1 base, and 8 bases had no gene match. For the CDR3, the DNA is TGCGCCAGCAGCTTGCTCCCCACGGGACAGGACAATGAGCAGTTCTTC. Translation gives CASSLLPTGQDNEQFF.